The clone carrying this T cell receptor beta chain was detected ten times or more. The germline CDR1 and CDR2 sequences are SGHDN and FVKESK. CDR3 length equals 15 residues. V gave up 0 bases and J gave up 2 bases; unmatched junction bases: 3. The sample comes from a study of T-cell reconstitution after alpha-beta-depleted transplantation in children. Unique molecular identifiers tagged the TCRbeta library. MiXCR, applied by TCRdb to the PCR reads, yields one record per CDR3 protein. The data show about 300,000 distinct CDR3 sequences, 10% seen once. This clonotype was obtained from a boy under two years old with acute myeloid leukemia, due to receive a stem cell transplant. V and J are TRBV14 and TRBJ2-7; 8 positions match TRBD1. Sequenced material: PBMCs, taken before TCRalphabeta/CD19-depleted stem cell transplant. CDR3 amino acids: CASSQDRTGTYEQYF. The CDR3, as DNA: TGTGCCAGCAGCCAAGATCGGACAGGGACCTACGAGCAGTACTTC.